This record concerns one T cell receptor beta chain sequence. The CDR3 is 14 residues long. The germline V and J ends were trimmed by 1 base and 6 bases, with 13 bases remaining between them. Germline CDR1 SGHTA, CDR2 FQGNSA. This entry belongs to a study of cytomegalovirus exposure and HLA in healthy donors. Vbeta (60) and Jbeta (13) primers were used in the PCR. Using immunoSEQ multiplex PCR, the repertoire was profiled, and TCRdb retains in-frame clones only, with some absent. Among over 150,000 clones listed, about 65% were seen once. The clonotype was recovered from a woman aged 18 to 35 in good health and CMV-seropositive. The genes are TRBV7-2 and TRBJ2-7, with D possibly being TRBD1 (6 bases). Sequencing was carried out using PBMCs. The chain's CDR3 is CASSLEQGVSEQYF. The CDR3 DNA reads as TGTGCCAGCAGCTTAGAACAGGGAGTTAGCGAGCAGTACTTC.